Each of the 26 T cell receptor beta chains below was sequenced from the same sample in a study of blood T cell repertoires in COVID-19 (TCRdb year 2020). Receptors were amplified or captured by the immunoSEQ multiplex PCR assay. Entries here come from immuneACCESS through TCRdb and include only in-frame sequences with V and J called. Some clones fail to appear in such tables; in the studies checked, an unresolved V gene covers under half of the shortfall, and the cause of the remainder is unknown. The sample yields under 250,000 clones; approximately 80% were counted once. The biggest ten clones account for about 9.8% of the sample. The sample was PBMCs or T cells enriched from blood (not recorded which). These receptors were obtained from a woman in her 50s with acute COVID-19.

The chain joins TRBV4-1 to TRBJ1-2, with D perhaps matching TRBD1 (5 bases). V dropped 0 bases and J dropped 8 bases, with 13 bases sitting between them. The germline gives CDR1 MGHRA, CDR2 YSYEKL. The CDR3 loop spans 14 amino acids. The CDR3 bases are TGCGCCAGCAGCCAAGAAGGCAGGGAGGAGGGCTACACCTTC. This codes for CASSQEGREEGYTF.

Written as DNA, the CDR3 is TGTGCCAGCCATAGACTAGCTTCAGATACGCAGTATTTT. Amino acids: CASHRLASDTQYF. The V gene is TRBV7-9, the J gene TRBJ2-3; 7 positions agree with TRBD2. The germline V gene encodes CDR1 SEHNR and CDR2 FQNEAQ (reference sequence). The CDR3 consists of 13 residues. The V segment lost 8 bases and the J segment 4 bases; nucleotides outside the gene matches: 6.

This clone was counted only a few times. The rearrangement links TRBV19 to TRBJ2-3; D gene ambiguous. The CDR3 spans 15 residues. CDR1 LNHDA and CDR2 SQIVND come from the germline V gene (reference sequence). Deletions cut 4 bases from V and 2 bases from J, with 13 bases between. The CDR3 spells CASSTLGFPTDTQYF. CDR3 in DNA: TGTGCCAGTAGTACCCTAGGTTTCCCCACAGATACGCAGTATTTT. Full variable domain (rest looked up from reference TRBV19 and TRBJ2-3): DGGITQSPKYLFRKEGQNVTLSCEQNLNHDAMYWYRQDPGQGLRLIYYSQIVNDFQKGDIAEGYSVSREKKESFPLTVTSAQKNPTAFYLCASSTLGFPTDTQYFGPGTRLTVL.

Only a few counts were recorded for this clone. The chain joins TRBV19 to TRBJ2-3; D is ambiguous. This CDR3 comprises 15 residues. Germline loops: CDR1 LNHDA, CDR2 SQIVND (reference sequence). V was trimmed by 5 bases and J by 2 bases, leaving 14 bases between them. CDR3 in amino acids: CASSFESQVTDTQYF. In nucleotides, the CDR3 is TGTGCCAGTAGTTTTGAGAGTCAGGTCACAGATACGCAGTATTTT. The full variable domain, its missing parts supplied by reference TRBV19 and TRBJ2-3, is DGGITQSPKYLFRKEGQNVTLSCEQNLNHDAMYWYRQDPGQGLRLIYYSQIVNDFQKGDIAEGYSVSREKKESFPLTVTSAQKNPTAFYLCASSFESQVTDTQYFGPGTRLTVL.

This clone appeared once. The J gene is TRBJ2-7, the V gene TRBV11-1; TRBD2 matches 9 bases. Germline trimming cut 1 base from V and 3 bases from J; bases unmatched to any gene: 4. CDR3 length: 15 residues. The germline CDR1 and CDR2 sequences are SGHAT and FQDESV (reference sequence). The DNA for the CDR3 is TGTGCCAGCAGCTTAGGGTCTAGCGGGATCTACGAGCAGTACTTC. Its translation is CASSLGSSGIYEQYF.

On this clone: Sequence at one end of the junction differs from germline and may be a read error. V is TRBV7-7 and J is TRBJ1-2; 12 bases match TRBD1. From germline, CDR1 is SSHAT and CDR2 FNYEAQ (reference sequence). CDR3 length: 15 residues. In nucleotides, the CDR3 is TGTGCTAGCAGTTTCCGGGACAGGGGGCGTCTTGGCTACACCTTC. As protein: CASSFRDRGRLGYTF.

This clone was observed a single time. The chain recombines TRBV24-1 with TRBJ2-3, with 8 bases identical to TRBD2. Per the germline V gene, CDR1 is KGHDR and CDR2 is SFDVKD. The J segment lost 13 bases and the V segment lost 0 bases, leaving 2 bases of the junction unmatched. The CDR3 runs to 12 residues. CDR3 residues: CATSDLSGREYF. Here the CDR3 DNA reads TGTGCCACCAGTGATTTGAGCGGGAGAGAGTATTTT.

CDR3 loop: CASSKTGDSPLHF. The CDR3 nucleotides are TGTGCCAGTAGCAAGACAGGGGACTCACCCCTCCACTTT. J is TRBJ1-6 and V is TRBV19; TRBD1 aligns across 8 bases. CDR3 length equals 13 residues. Germline CDR1 LNHDA, CDR2 SQIVND (reference sequence). Trimming took 6 bases from V and 10 from J; bases not matched to a gene: 5.

The chain has TRBV9 and TRBJ2-7; TRBD1 matches 8 bases. Germline V lookup: CDR1 SGDLS, CDR2 YYNGEE. This CDR3 spans 15 amino acids. Losses at the gene ends were 3 bases for V and 0 bases for J; bases not matched to a gene: 5. The CDR3: CASSGGQGASYEQYF. CDR3 DNA: TGTGCCAGCAGCGGCGGCCAGGGGGCCTCCTACGAGCAGTACTTC.

The chain recombines TRBV6-1 with TRBJ1-2; D is possibly TRBD1 (5 bases). The V end was cut by 2 bases, the J end by 8 bases, with 12 bases between. This CDR3 comprises 13 residues. CDR1 and CDR2 (germline): MNHNS, SASEGT. CDR3 nucleotides: TGTGCCAGCAGTGAAATCGAAGGGGTCGGCTACACCTTC. This gives the protein CASSEIEGVGYTF.

This chain connects TRBV3-1 (or the pseudogene TRBV3-2) to TRBJ2-7; D gene ambiguous. From germline, CDR1 is LGHDT and CDR2 YNNKEL (reference sequence). Between the trimmed V and J ends, which lost 1 base and 4 bases, there was a span of 5 bases. The CDR3 is 12 amino acids. CDR3 protein: CASSQGQYEQYF. The CDR3 region has the DNA TGTGCCAGCAGCCAAGGTCAATACGAGCAGTACTTC.

The chain couples TRBV19 to TRBJ2-5, with 10 bases fitting TRBD1. V dropped 3 bases and J dropped 4; count of bases not matched to a gene: 5. CDR1 is LNHDA, CDR2 SQIVND, per germline (reference sequence). This CDR3 is 15 amino acids long. The DNA for the CDR3 is TGTGCCAGTAGTATCGGACAGGGGGGGAGAGAGACCCAGTACTTC. Its protein product is CASSIGQGGRETQYF.

A single count supports this clone. The chain recombines TRBV20-1 with TRBJ2-7; D perhaps matches TRBD2 (7 bases). Germline values: CDR1 DFQATT, CDR2 SNEGSKA (reference sequence). The CDR3 extends over 14 amino acids. Trimming pared 3 bases from V and 4 bases from J, leaving 16 bases between. The CDR3 nucleotides read TGCAGTGCTAGTGGTGGGGGGGCAAGGTACGAGCAGTACTTC. Translating gives CSASGGGARYEQYF.

In this sample, this clone turned up a few times. The chain carries TRBV6-5 and TRBJ2-2; TRBD1 matches at 7 bases. Germline CDR1 reads MNHEY; CDR2 reads SVGAGI. Unmatched junction bases numbered 6, after V lost 6 bases and J lost 2 bases. This CDR3 contains 15 residues. As DNA, the CDR3 is TGTGCCAGCAGCCCCGACAGGGTTAACACCGGGGAGCTGTTTTTT. Its translation: CASSPDRVNTGELFF.

The gene calls are TRBV11-2 and TRBJ1-3; no clear D gene. The length of the CDR3 is 14 residues. The germline V gene encodes CDR1 SGHAT and CDR2 FQNNGV. V dropped 1 base and J dropped 2 bases, with 6 bases sitting between them. The CDR3 bases are TGTGCCAGCAGCTTAGGGCAGGCTGGAAACACCATATATTTT. Translated, it gives CASSLGQAGNTIYF. Complete variable domain (other parts from reference TRBV11-2 and TRBJ1-3): EAGVAQSPRYKIIEKRQSVAFWCNPISGHATLYWYQQILGQGPKLLIQFQNNGVVDDSQLPKDRFSAERLKGVDSTLKIQPAKLEDSAVYLCASSLGQAGNTIYFGEGSWLTVV.

This chain links TRBV5-1 with TRBJ2-5; 12 bases map to TRBD2. After removal of 4 bases from V and 3 bases from J, the junction contained 4 bases not matched to a gene. CDR3 size: 15 residues. Looked up from germline, CDR1 is SGHRS and CDR2 is YFSETQ. DNA for the CDR3: TGCGCCAGCAGCCAGACTAGCGGGGGTGAAGAGACCCAGTACTTC. Protein product: CASSQTSGGEETQYF.

The chain couples TRBV9 to TRBJ2-2, with 16 bases matching TRBD2. From germline, CDR1 is SGDLS and CDR2 YYNGEE. There are 19 residues in the CDR3. The junction had 4 bases not matched to a gene; V was cut back by 0 bases and J by 2 bases. The CDR3 protein is CASSVDGTSGRVNTGELFF. For the CDR3, the DNA is TGTGCCAGCAGCGTAGACGGGACTAGCGGGAGGGTTAACACCGGGGAGCTGTTTTTT.

The V and J genes are TRBV5-1 and TRBJ2-3; 7 bases agree with TRBD2. Looked up from germline, CDR1 is SGHRS and CDR2 is YFSETQ. This CDR3 contains 16 residues. The V gene end was trimmed by 3 bases and the J gene end by 0 bases; junction bases not matched to a gene: 7. CDR3 sequence reads: CASSSTAGSSTDTQYF. The CDR3 nucleotides read TGCGCCAGCAGCTCGACAGCGGGGTCGAGCACAGATACGCAGTATTTT.

As DNA, the CDR3 is TGTGCCAGCCTGGCGACTAGCAATTCCTACGAGCAGTACTTC. Translation gives CASLATSNSYEQYF. The genes are TRBV2 and TRBJ2-7, with 7 bases fitting TRBD2. CDR1 is SNHLY and CDR2 is FYNNEI in the germline V gene. The CDR3 has 14 amino acids. Trimming at V came to 8 bases and at J to 1 base, leaving 8 bases not matched to a gene.

This chain's CDR3 is CASSSQSTNNQPQHF. CDR3 coding DNA: TGTGCCAGCAGCTCACAGTCGACCAACAATCAGCCCCAGCATTTT. The chain employs TRBV5-8 and TRBJ1-5; unclear D gene. The germline gives CDR1 SGHTS, CDR2 YDEGEE. The ends were cut back, 3 bases at V and 3 bases at J, with 13 bases in the middle. CDR3 length: 15 amino acids. Full variable domain (missing parts from reference TRBV5-8 and TRBJ1-5): EAGVTQSPTHLIKTRGQQATLRCSPISGHTSVYWYQQALGLGLQFLLWYDEGEERNRGNFPPRFSGRQFPNYSSELNVNALELEDSALYLCASSSQSTNNQPQHFGDGTRLSIL.

This clone was counted a few times. This chain links TRBV4-1 with TRBJ2-7; possible D gene TRBD1, 6 bases. The length of the CDR3 is 17 residues. The V gene lost 1 base and the J gene lost 6 bases, with 22 bases spanning the gap. The germline V gene has CDR1 MGHRA and CDR2 YSYEKL. Here the CDR3 reads CASSQVGSTIGGAEQYF. CDR3 coding DNA: TGCGCCAGCAGCCAAGTGGGTAGTACCATAGGGGGTGCCGAGCAGTACTTC.

A note on this clone: A read error may be the cause here, since a much bigger clone is one base away. V gene TRBV3-1 (or the pseudogene TRBV3-2) combines with J gene TRBJ2-3; D is possibly TRBD2 (6 bases). CDR3 length: 13 amino acids. Per germline, CDR1 LGHDT and CDR2 YNNKEL (reference sequence). With 4 bases removed from V and 2 bases from J, the gap between germline ends came to 7 bases. This chain's CDR3 is CASSPGLTDTQYF. CDR3 DNA sequence: TGTGCCAGCAGCCCGGGACTCACAGATACGCAGTATTTT.

The CDR3 DNA is TGTGCCAGCAGTGGGGACAGCCTTAATTCACCCCTCCACTTT. It yields the protein CASSGDSLNSPLHF. This chain links TRBV28 with TRBJ1-6, with 7 bases aligning to TRBD1. The junction had 4 bases not matched to a gene; V was cut back by 5 bases and J by 6 bases. The CDR3 has 14 amino acids. The germline V gene has CDR1 MDHEN and CDR2 SYDVKM.

The chain combines TRBV5-1 with TRBJ2-7; 8 bases are shared with TRBD1. Germline CDR1 and CDR2: SGHRS and YFSETQ. This CDR3 region has 14 residues. V trimming: 2 bases; J trimming: 5 bases; junction bases outside the gene matches: 6. CDR3 protein: CASSFLQGADEQYF. In nucleotides, the CDR3 is TGCGCCAGCAGCTTCCTCCAGGGGGCAGACGAGCAGTACTTC.

This clone was seen a single time. V usage is TRBV4-3 and J usage is TRBJ2-4, with 10 bases that match TRBD1. Germline V gene lookup returns CDR1 LGHNA and CDR2 YSLEER. The CDR3 covers 14 residues. The V gene end was trimmed by 4 bases and the J gene end by 11 bases; junction bases not matched to a gene: 8. The CDR3 loop is CASSLASGQGLQYF. Here the CDR3 DNA reads TGCGCCAGCAGCCTTGCATCGGGACAGGGGCTTCAGTACTTC.

The rearrangement links TRBV2 to TRBJ2-7; 9 bases are a match to TRBD1. Per the germline V gene, CDR1 is SNHLY and CDR2 is FYNNEI. This CDR3 is 14 amino acids long. With 8 bases clipped from V and 5 bases from J, the junction kept 10 bases outside the gene matches. The CDR3 coding sequence is TGTGCCAGCCATCCGGGACAGGGTTACCACGAGCAGTACTTC. This codes for CASHPGQGYHEQYF.